These 2 T cell receptor beta chains share one sample of origin, sequenced in a study of cytotoxic CD8 clonotypes in ibrutinib-treated CLL. Here immunoSEQ multiplex PCR was the method, and the copy in TCRdb shows in-frame clones only, minus some. The table shows under 300,000 clones, with roughly four fifths occurring only once. The material was PBMCs, obtained at disease progression, from a patient treated with ibrutinib. Source of these receptors: a human donor with chronic lymphocytic leukemia.

The V gene is TRBV29-1, the J gene TRBJ1-3; tentative D call: TRBD1 (5 bases). The CDR3 sequence is 13 residues long. Trimming took 7 bases from V and 4 from J, leaving 14 bases between them. Germline CDR1 reads SQVTM; CDR2 reads ANQGSEA. CDR3 DNA sequence: TGCAGCGGCAGGGTTTCTGGCGGAAACACCATATATTTT. It specifies CSGRVSGGNTIYF.

This clone has a handful of counts. The junction shows a germline mismatch at one end, possibly a read error. The chain combines TRBV5-1 with TRBJ1-1; D is unresolved. The CDR3 length is 14 residues. Germline CDR1 SGHRS, CDR2 YFSETQ. The CDR3 DNA reads as TGCGCCAGCAGATTGGAACCGCTGAACACTGAAGCTTTCTTT. Protein: CASRLEPLNTEAFF. Full variable domain (rest looked up from reference TRBV5-1 and TRBJ1-1): KAGVTQTPRYLIKTRGQQVTLSCSPISGHRSVSWYQQTPGQGLQFLFEYFSETQRNKGNFPGRFSGRQFSNSRSEMNVSTLELGDSALYLCASRLEPLNTEAFFGQGTRLTVV.